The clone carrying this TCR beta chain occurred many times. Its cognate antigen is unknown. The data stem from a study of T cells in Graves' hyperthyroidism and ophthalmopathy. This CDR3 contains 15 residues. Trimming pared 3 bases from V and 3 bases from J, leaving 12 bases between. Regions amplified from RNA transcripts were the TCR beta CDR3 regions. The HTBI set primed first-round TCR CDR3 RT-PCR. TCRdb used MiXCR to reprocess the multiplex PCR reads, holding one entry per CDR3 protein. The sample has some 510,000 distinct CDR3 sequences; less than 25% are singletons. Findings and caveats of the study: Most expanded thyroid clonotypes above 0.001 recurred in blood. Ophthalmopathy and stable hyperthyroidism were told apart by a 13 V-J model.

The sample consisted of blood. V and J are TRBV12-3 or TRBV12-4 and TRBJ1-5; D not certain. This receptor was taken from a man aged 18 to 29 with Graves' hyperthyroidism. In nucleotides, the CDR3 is TGTGCCAGCAGTTTCGGCCGGTCGTTCAATCAGCCCCAGCATTTT. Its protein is CASSFGRSFNQPQHF.